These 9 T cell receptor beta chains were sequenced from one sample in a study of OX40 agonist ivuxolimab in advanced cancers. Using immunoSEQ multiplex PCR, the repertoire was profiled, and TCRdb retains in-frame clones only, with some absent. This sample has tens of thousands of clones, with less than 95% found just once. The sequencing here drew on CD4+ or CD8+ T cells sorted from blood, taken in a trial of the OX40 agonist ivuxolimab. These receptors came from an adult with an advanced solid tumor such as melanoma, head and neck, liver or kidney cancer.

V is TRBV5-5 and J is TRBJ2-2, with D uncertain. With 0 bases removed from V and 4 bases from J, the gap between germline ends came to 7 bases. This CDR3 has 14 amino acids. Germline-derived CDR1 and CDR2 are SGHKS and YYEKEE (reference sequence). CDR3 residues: CASSLGFGTGELFF. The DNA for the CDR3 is TGTGCCAGCAGCTTGGGATTCGGCACCGGGGAGCTGTTTTTT.

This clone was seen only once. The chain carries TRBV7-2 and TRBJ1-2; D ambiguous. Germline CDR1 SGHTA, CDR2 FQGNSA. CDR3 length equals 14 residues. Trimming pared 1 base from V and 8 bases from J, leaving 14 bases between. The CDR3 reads CASSLVWSPDGYTF. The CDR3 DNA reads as TGTGCCAGCAGCTTAGTGTGGTCCCCGGACGGCTACACCTTC.

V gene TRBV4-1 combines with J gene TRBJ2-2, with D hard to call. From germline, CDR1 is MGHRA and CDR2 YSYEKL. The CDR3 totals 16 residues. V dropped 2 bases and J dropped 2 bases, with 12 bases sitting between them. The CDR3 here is CASSQNSGPNTGELFF. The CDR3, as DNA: TGCGCCAGCAGCCAAAACTCCGGGCCTAACACCGGGGAGCTGTTTTTT.

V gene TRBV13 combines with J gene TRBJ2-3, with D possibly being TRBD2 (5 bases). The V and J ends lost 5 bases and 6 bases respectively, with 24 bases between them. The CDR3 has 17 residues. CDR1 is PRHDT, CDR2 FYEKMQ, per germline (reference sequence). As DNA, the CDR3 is TGTGCCAGCAGCCGCCGTTTGGCGGGCCCGAAACCCGATACGCAGTATTTT. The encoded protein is CASSRRLAGPKPDTQYF. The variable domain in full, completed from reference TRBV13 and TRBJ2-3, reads AAGVIQSPRHLIKEKRETATLKCYPIPRHDTVYWYQQGPGQDPQFLISFYEKMQSDKGSIPDRFSAQQFSDYHSELNMSSLELGDSALYFCASSRRLAGPKPDTQYFGPGTRLTVL.

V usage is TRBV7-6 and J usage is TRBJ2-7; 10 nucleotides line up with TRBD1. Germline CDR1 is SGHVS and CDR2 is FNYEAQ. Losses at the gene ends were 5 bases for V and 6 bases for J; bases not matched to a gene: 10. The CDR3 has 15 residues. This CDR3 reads CASSKETGGLPEQYF. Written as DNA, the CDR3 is TGTGCCAGCAGCAAGGAGACAGGGGGCCTCCCCGAGCAGTACTTC. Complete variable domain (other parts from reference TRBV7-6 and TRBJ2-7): GAGVSQSPRYKVTKRGQDVALRCDPISGHVSLYWYRQALGQGPEFLTYFNYEAQQDKSGLPNDRFSAERPEGSISTLTIQRTEQRDSAMYRCASSKETGGLPEQYFGPGTRLTVT.

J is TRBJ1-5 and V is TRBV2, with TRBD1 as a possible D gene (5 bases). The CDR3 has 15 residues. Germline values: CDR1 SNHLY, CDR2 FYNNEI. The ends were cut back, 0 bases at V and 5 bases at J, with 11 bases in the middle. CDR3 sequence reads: CASSEALQGDQPQHF. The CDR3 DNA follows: TGTGCCAGCAGTGAAGCTCTTCAGGGAGATCAGCCCCAGCATTTT.

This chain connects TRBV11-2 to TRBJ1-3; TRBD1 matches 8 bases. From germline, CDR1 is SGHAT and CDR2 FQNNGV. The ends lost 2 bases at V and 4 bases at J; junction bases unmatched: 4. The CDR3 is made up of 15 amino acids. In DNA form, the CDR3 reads TGTGCCAGCAGCTTACAGGGGGCTAGAGGAAACACCATATATTTT. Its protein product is CASSLQGARGNTIYF.

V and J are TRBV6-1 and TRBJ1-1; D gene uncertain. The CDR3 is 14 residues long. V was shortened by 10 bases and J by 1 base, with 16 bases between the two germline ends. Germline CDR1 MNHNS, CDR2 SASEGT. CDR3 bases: TGTGCCACCAAAACCCAGGCGGGGAACACTGAAGCTTTCTTT. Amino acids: CATKTQAGNTEAFF.

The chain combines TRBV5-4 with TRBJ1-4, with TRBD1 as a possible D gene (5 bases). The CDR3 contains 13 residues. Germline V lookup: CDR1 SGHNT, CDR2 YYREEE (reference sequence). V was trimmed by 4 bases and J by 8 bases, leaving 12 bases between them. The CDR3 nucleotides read TGTGCCAGCAGCCTAGGGACCGAGGAAAAACTGTTTTTT. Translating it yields CASSLGTEEKLFF. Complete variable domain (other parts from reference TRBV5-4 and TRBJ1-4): ETGVTQSPTHLIKTRGQQVTLRCSSQSGHNTVSWYQQALGQGPQFIFQYYREEENGRGNFPPRFSGLQFPNYSSELNVNALELDDSALYLCASSLGTEEKLFFGSGTQLSVL.